Shown below are 25 T cell receptor beta chains from a single sample sequenced in a study of early T cells in non-severe SARS-CoV-2 infection. MiXCR, run by TCRdb on the 5' RACE reads, gives a single entry per CDR3 protein. This table has around 45,000 distinct CDR3 sequences, around 4.1% appearing once. The sequencing sample was made of whole blood. The receptors derive from an adult who was a healthcare worker with PCR-confirmed SARS-CoV-2 infection or an uninfected control (not recorded which).

The sample holds many counts of this clonotype. The chain couples TRBV20-1 to TRBJ2-5, with D possibly TRBD2 on 6 matching bases. V lost 6 bases and J 2 bases, leaving 22 bases between the germline ends. CDR3 length equals 16 residues. Looked up from germline, CDR1 is DFQATT and CDR2 is SNEGSKA (reference sequence). The CDR3 loop reads CSALHLGREIQETQYF. For the CDR3, the DNA is TGCAGTGCCCTACACCTAGGGCGGGAAATACAAGAGACCCAGTACTTC.

This clonotype was observed at least ten times. The V call is TRBV11-2, the J call TRBJ2-3; no reliable D call. Trimming took off 2 bases at V and 0 bases at J, with 9 bases between the two ends. CDR1 is SGHAT, CDR2 FQNNGV, per germline. This CDR3 contains 15 residues. The chain's CDR3 is CASSLSNPSTDTQYF. The CDR3 DNA is TGTGCCAGCAGCTTAAGTAATCCTAGCACAGATACGCAGTATTTT.

The table lists this clonotype with many counts. J is TRBJ1-3 and V is TRBV12-3 or TRBV12-4; no clear D gene. CDR3 length: 14 amino acids. The ends were cut back, 5 bases at V and 0 bases at J, with 8 bases in the middle. Here the CDR3 DNA reads TGTGCCAGCAGTCGGACCCACTCTGGAAACACCATATATTTT. It specifies CASSRTHSGNTIYF.

This clonotype was counted at least ten times. The chain joins TRBV20-1 to TRBJ2-1; tentative D call: TRBD1 (6 bases). There are 13 residues in the CDR3. Trimming took 4 bases from V and 0 from J, leaving 7 bases between them. Germline-derived CDR1 and CDR2 are DFQATT and SNEGSKA (reference sequence). The CDR3 is CSATRGSYNEQFF. As DNA, the CDR3 is TGCAGTGCTACCAGGGGCTCCTACAATGAGCAGTTCTTC.

This clonotype was observed once. A much larger clone is a single base away; this may be a read error. The J gene is TRBJ2-4, the V gene TRBV4-2; possibly TRBD1 or TRBD2 for D (5 bases each). CDR3 length equals 13 residues. Germline assignment: CDR1 LGHNA and CDR2 YNFKEQ. CDR3 in amino acids: CTSSRDVKNIQYF. CDR3 nucleotide sequence: TGTACCAGCAGCCGGGACGTCAAAAACATTCAGTACTTC.

This clonotype was recorded many times. V is TRBV5-6 and J is TRBJ1-5, with TRBD1 identical over 10 bases. Germline lookup yields CDR1 SGHDT and CDR2 YYEEEE. The CDR3 totals 15 residues. J lost 3 bases, V lost 2 bases, and 2 bases had no gene match. CDR3 sequence: CASSFGQGVNQPQHF. For the CDR3, the DNA is TGTGCCAGCAGCTTCGGACAGGGGGTCAATCAGCCCCAGCATTTT.

The sample holds many counts of this clonotype. This chain connects TRBV5-1 to TRBJ2-3; 9 bases fit TRBD2. This CDR3 comprises 15 residues. Germline V lookup: CDR1 SGHRS, CDR2 YFSETQ. V shed 0 bases and J 2 bases; nucleotides not matched to a gene: 1. The DNA for the CDR3 is TGCGCCAGCAGCTTGGGCGGGAGGGCCACAGATACGCAGTATTTT. Protein: CASSLGGRATDTQYF.

This clonotype was picked up many times. V is TRBV12-3 or TRBV12-4 and J is TRBJ2-1; D gene ambiguous. The CDR3 spans 12 residues. V lost 6 bases, J lost 6 bases, and 9 bases lay in between. This CDR3 reads CASSHRRNEQFF. The CDR3 DNA sequence: TGTGCCAGCAGCCACCGGCGCAATGAGCAGTTCTTC.

This clonotype was recorded at least ten times. CDR3 nucleotides: TGTGCCAGCAGCGAGGCTTTACAAGAGACCCAGTACTTC. It encodes CASSEALQETQYF. The genes are TRBV7-9 and TRBJ2-5; D gene uncertain. Germline assignment: CDR1 SEHNR and CDR2 FQNEAQ (reference sequence). Trimming took 5 bases from V and 2 from J, leaving 9 bases between them. The CDR3 spans 13 residues. The full variable domain, rest sourced from reference TRBV7-9 and TRBJ2-5, is DTGVSQNPRHKITKRGQNVTFRCDPISEHNRLYWYRQTLGQGPEFLTYFQNEAQLEKSRLLSDRFSAERPKGSFSTLEIQRTEQGDSAMYLCASSEALQETQYFGPGTRLLVL.

The chain carries TRBV7-8 and TRBJ1-1; 7 nucleotides match TRBD1. Germline CDR1 SGHVS, CDR2 FQNEAQ. J lost 8 bases, V lost 4 bases, and 7 bases had no gene match. The CDR3 has 13 residues. The CDR3 reads CASSSDRAREAFF. In DNA, the CDR3 is TGTGCCAGCAGCTCCGACAGGGCGAGGGAAGCTTTCTTT.

This clonotype was recorded many times. The chain joins TRBV5-5 to TRBJ2-5; 7 nucleotides match TRBD2. Germline values: CDR1 SGHKS, CDR2 YYEKEE (reference sequence). J was trimmed by 1 base and V by 4 bases; bases with no gene match: 7. This CDR3 region has 15 residues. CDR3 in DNA: TGTGCCAGCAGCGGACTAGGGGCGGTCCAAGAGACCCAGTACTTC. This encodes CASSGLGAVQETQYF.

This clonotype was counted only a few times. The chain combines TRBV7-9 with TRBJ2-5, with 7 nucleotides matching TRBD2. Germline V gives CDR1 SEHNR, CDR2 FQNEAQ (reference sequence). The CDR3 is 15 amino acids. With V trimmed by 1 base and J by 1 base, 3 bases remained unmatched. The CDR3 region is CASSLVGLSQETQYF. For the CDR3, the DNA is TGTGCCAGCAGCTTAGTGGGACTAAGCCAAGAGACCCAGTACTTC.

The sample holds many counts of this clonotype. The V and J genes are TRBV12-3 or TRBV12-4 and TRBJ1-5; possibly TRBD1 for D (6 bases). V was shortened by 5 bases and J by 2 bases, with 16 bases between the two germline ends. The CDR3 covers 16 residues. The CDR3 region has the DNA TGTGCCAGCAGTGAGCCCTACAGGGCAGGCAATCAGCCCCAGCATTTT. Translated, it gives CASSEPYRAGNQPQHF.

This clonotype showed up many times. V is TRBV7-3 and J is TRBJ2-1; the match to TRBD2 covers 8 bases. The CDR3 is 17 residues long. With 3 bases clipped from V and 8 bases from J, the junction kept 15 bases outside the gene matches. CDR1 and CDR2 from the germline V gene are SGHTA and FQGTGA. Here the CDR3 reads CASSFREVPGGLHEQFF. In DNA, the CDR3 is TGTGCCAGCAGCTTCCGAGAGGTCCCGGGGGGGTTGCATGAGCAGTTCTTC.

This clonotype was counted at least ten times. This chain connects TRBV11-2 to TRBJ2-7; 7 bases are shared with TRBD2. The CDR3 has 14 residues. Per germline, CDR1 SGHAT and CDR2 FQNNGV. The V gene end was trimmed by 5 bases and the J gene end by 3 bases; junction bases not matched to a gene: 7. DNA of the CDR3: TGTGCCAGCAGCCCCGGACTAGGTGGCTACGAGCAGTACTTC. Protein product: CASSPGLGGYEQYF.

This clonotype was observed a handful of times. The CDR3 reads CSASFRNEQFF. CDR3 nucleotides: TGCAGTGCTAGTTTCCGGAATGAGCAGTTCTTC. The genes are TRBV20-1 and TRBJ2-1; D is unclear. Germline V gene sequence: CDR1 DFQATT, CDR2 SNEGSKA (reference sequence). The CDR3 runs 11 residues. Trimming removed 3 bases at V and 7 bases at J, with 7 bases between.

This clonotype occurred many times. The V call is TRBV27, the J call TRBJ2-5; 7 bases map to TRBD2. The junction had 14 bases not matched to a gene; V was cut back by 6 bases and J by 7 bases. The CDR3 is 15 residues long. Germline-derived CDR1 and CDR2 are MNHEY and SMNVEV (reference sequence). Here the CDR3 reads CASSNRGRGGGTQYF. The DNA for the CDR3 is TGTGCCAGCAGCAACCGGGGCAGAGGCGGGGGGACCCAGTACTTC.

This clonotype was found a few times. The chain combines TRBV5-1 with TRBJ2-1; 7 bases are shared with TRBD2. The junction had 13 bases not matched to a gene; V was cut back by 1 base and J by 9 bases. This CDR3 is 16 amino acids long. Germline V gives CDR1 SGHRS, CDR2 YFSETQ. Here the CDR3 DNA reads TGCGCCAGCAGCTTGTATAAGTCCCCCGCTAGCGGTGAGCAGTTCTTC. Protein: CASSLYKSPASGEQFF.

This clonotype was seen ten or more times. The V call is TRBV30, the J call TRBJ2-7; either TRBD1 or TRBD2 may fit D (5 bases each). The CDR3 has 15 residues. The V gene lost 3 bases and the J gene lost 2 bases, with 17 bases spanning the gap. CDR1 GTSNPN and CDR2 SVGIG come from the germline V gene (reference sequence). The CDR3 protein is CAWRPGTIEPYEQYF. The CDR3 bases are TGTGCCTGGAGGCCCGGGACGATAGAACCCTACGAGCAGTACTTC.

This clonotype was counted only a few times. The chain combines TRBV12-3 or TRBV12-4 with TRBJ1-4; D is perhaps TRBD1 (5 bases). This CDR3 comprises 16 residues. Trimming took off 5 bases at V and 8 bases at J, with 21 bases between the two ends. The CDR3 region is CASSKVGDSAGEKLFF. DNA of the CDR3: TGTGCCAGCAGTAAAGTAGGGGACTCGGCTGGAGAAAAACTGTTTTTT.

The chain combines TRBV3-1 with TRBJ2-5; TRBD1 or TRBD2 may be the D gene (5 bases each). The CDR3 spans 15 residues. V was cut by 1 base and J by 5 bases, with 14 bases left in between. Germline V lookup: CDR1 LGHDT, CDR2 YNNKEL (reference sequence). CDR3: CASSQVGGQGETQYF. In DNA, the CDR3 is TGTGCCAGCAGCCAAGTAGGCGGGCAGGGCGAGACCCAGTACTTC.

This clonotype was picked up many times. The chain combines TRBV7-9 with TRBJ1-3, with TRBD1 as a possible D gene (5 bases). The length of the CDR3 is 15 residues. Germline V CDR1 and CDR2: SEHNR, FQNEAQ (reference sequence). Trimming stripped 10 bases from V and 0 bases from J, with 16 bases between. As DNA, the CDR3 is TGTGCCACCATCCGACAGTCTGTCTCTGGAAACACCATATATTTT. Protein sequence: CATIRQSVSGNTIYF.

At least ten counts were recorded for this clonotype. The chain uses TRBV24-1 and TRBJ2-6; D perhaps matches TRBD2 (5 bases). Germline values: CDR1 KGHDR, CDR2 SFDVKD. The CDR3 is made up of 19 amino acids. The V gene lost 0 bases and the J gene lost 2 bases, with 16 bases spanning the gap. The CDR3 DNA reads TGTGCCACCAGTGATTTGGCGAGGGCCGAAGATGCTGGGGCCAACGTCCTGACTTTC. Translated: CATSDLARAEDAGANVLTF.

This clonotype was picked up many times. V is TRBV12-3 or TRBV12-4 and J is TRBJ1-6; D not resolved. The CDR3 covers 16 residues. Between the trimmed V and J ends, which lost 4 bases and 0 bases, there was a span of 10 bases. The CDR3 DNA sequence: TGTGCCAGCAGTTCAGACTCAAGCTCCTATAATTCACCCCTCCACTTT. This sequence encodes CASSSDSSSYNSPLHF.

This clonotype came up many times. V usage is TRBV7-8 and J usage is TRBJ1-6; a possible D gene is TRBD1 (5 bases). Germline V gives CDR1 SGHVS, CDR2 FQNEAQ. The CDR3 sequence is 13 residues long. V was clipped by 5 bases and J by 13 bases, with 15 bases between them. The DNA of the CDR3 is TGTGCCAGCAGCGGTAGGGGACCCACGCCCCTCCACTTT. Protein sequence: CASSGRGPTPLHF.